Shown below are 24 T cell receptor beta chains from a single sample sequenced in a study of radiation and T cells in renal cell carcinoma. Time point specified: blood 2 weeks post-SBRT. The sample's treatment: 15 Gy SBRT to primary tumor, nephrectomy 4 weeks later. The table came from immunoSEQ multiplex PCR; TCRdb's copy has only in-frame clones and leaves some out. The sample carries 70,000 to 100,000 clones, approximately 83% recorded once. Sequenced here: blood, sampled from a patient whose treatment included radiotherapy and nephrectomy. Receptors originate from a woman in her 50s with renal cell carcinoma.

The chain joins TRBV7-9 to TRBJ2-1; D is uncertain. The length of the CDR3 is 10 residues. V gave up 6 bases and J gave up 9 bases, with 6 bases separating them. The germline CDR1 and CDR2 sequences are SEHNR and FQNEAQ (reference sequence). The CDR3, as DNA: TGTGCCAGCAGGGAGTTTGAGCAGTTCTTC. Protein: CASREFEQFF.

This clone is a singleton in its sample. The V gene is TRBV20-1, the J gene TRBJ2-7; possible D gene TRBD2, 6 bases. CDR1 is DFQATT, CDR2 SNEGSKA, per germline (reference sequence). CDR3 size: 11 residues. Trimming took off 8 bases at V and 3 bases at J, with 11 bases between the two ends. CDR3 in amino acids: CSQEGSYEQYF. The CDR3 region has the DNA TGCAGTCAGGAGGGCAGCTACGAGCAGTACTTC.

The gene calls are TRBV18 and TRBJ2-7; unclear D gene. V was cut by 0 bases and J by 13 bases, with 19 bases left in between. Germline V gene lookup returns CDR1 KGHSH and CDR2 LQKENI. The CDR3 runs 14 residues. The chain's CDR3 is CASSPPSVLTPPYF. CDR3 nucleotide sequence: TGTGCCAGCTCACCACCGTCTGTCCTGACTCCGCCCTACTTC.

This chain joins TRBV2 and TRBJ1-6; possibly TRBD1 for D (6 bases). The germline gives CDR1 SNHLY, CDR2 FYNNEI. The CDR3 extends over 13 amino acids. Trimming stripped 1 base from V and 14 bases from J, with 12 bases between. This chain's CDR3 is CASSEDARGALHF. The CDR3 nucleotides are TGTGCCAGCAGTGAAGACGCCAGGGGAGCCCTCCACTTT.

The chain combines TRBV7-2 with TRBJ1-2; weak D call: TRBD1 (6 bases). The germline CDR1 and CDR2 sequences are SGHTA and FQGNSA. Trimming shortened V by 5 bases and J by 4 bases, and 11 bases separated the two germline ends. This CDR3 region has 13 residues. CDR3 nucleotides: TGTGCCAGCAGCAAACAGGGTTCCTATGGCTACACCTTC. As protein: CASSKQGSYGYTF.

The chain joins TRBV2 to TRBJ1-6; D ambiguous. V gave up 1 base and J gave up 9 bases, with 7 bases separating them. In germline, CDR1 is SNHLY, CDR2 FYNNEI. The CDR3 is 13 amino acids. CDR3 in amino acids: CASSEGELSPLHF. The CDR3 DNA is TGTGCCAGCAGTGAAGGGGAGCTTTCACCCCTCCACTTT.

Comment on this clone: Distinct nucleotide sequences in the sample also encode this CDR3. The chain carries TRBV7-2 and TRBJ2-3; 9 bases align to TRBD2. Germline V lookup: CDR1 SGHTA, CDR2 FQGNSA. The V and J ends lost 6 bases and 6 bases, in that order; junction bases with no gene match: 10. The CDR3 runs 15 residues. Here the CDR3 reads CASSRSGGITDTQYF. DNA of the CDR3: TGTGCCAGCAGTCGTAGCGGGGGAATTACGGATACGCAGTATTTT.

The chain has TRBV10-3 and TRBJ2-7, with 9 nucleotides matching TRBD2. CDR3 length: 15 amino acids. With 4 bases clipped from V and 0 bases from J, the junction kept 4 bases outside the gene matches. Looked up from germline, CDR1 is ENHRY and CDR2 is SYGVKD. The CDR3 DNA sequence: TGTGCCATCAGTGTTGCGGGAGGGAGCTCCTACGAGCAGTACTTC. Translated: CAISVAGGSSYEQYF.

The chain recombines TRBV19 with TRBJ1-2; D unresolved. Trimming pared 6 bases from V and 0 bases from J, leaving 11 bases between. This CDR3 has 14 residues. CDR1 is LNHDA and CDR2 is SQIVND in the germline V gene (reference sequence). The CDR3 here is CASSKDGTNYGYTF. The CDR3 nucleotides read TGTGCCAGTAGCAAGGACGGGACTAACTATGGCTACACCTTC.

The rearrangement joins TRBV6-5 to TRBJ2-7; 8 nucleotides align to TRBD2. The V gene end was trimmed by 6 bases and the J gene end by 5 bases; junction bases not matched to a gene: 12. This CDR3 region has 15 residues. Germline V gene data show CDR1 as MNHEY and CDR2 as SVGAGI. The CDR3 bases are TGTGCCAGCAGGGATGGGGGACTAGTTTCGAACGAGCAGTACTTC. Its translation is CASRDGGLVSNEQYF.

V gene TRBV30 combines with J gene TRBJ1-1; 7 bases are shared with TRBD1. The CDR3 spans 15 residues. Germline V gives CDR1 GTSNPN, CDR2 SVGIG (reference sequence). Unmatched junction bases numbered 10, after V lost 1 base and J lost 5 bases. CDR3 DNA: TGTGCCTGGAGTGGGAACAGGGGCTTCGCGACTGAAGCTTTCTTT. Encoded protein: CAWSGNRGFATEAFF.

J is TRBJ2-1 and V is TRBV6-6; 8 nucleotides line up with TRBD2. The germline V gene encodes CDR1 MNHNY and CDR2 SVGAGI (reference sequence). Trimming cost V 5 bases and J 7 bases; bases outside gene matches: 4. This CDR3 spans 13 amino acids. The DNA for the CDR3 is TGTGCCAGCAGTACCACGGGGGGGAATGAGCAGTTCTTC. Translation: CASSTTGGNEQFF.

The chain couples TRBV10-1 to TRBJ2-1; 12 bases fit TRBD2. V shed 0 bases, J shed 12 bases, and the junction held 0 bases outside the gene matches. Germline CDR1 WNHNN, CDR2 SYGVQD (reference sequence). This CDR3 has 13 residues. The CDR3 region is CASSESTSGRQFF. DNA for the CDR3: TGCGCCAGCAGTGAGTCGACTAGCGGGAGGCAGTTCTTC.

The chain is built from TRBV19 and TRBJ2-7, with TRBD1 matching over 9 bases. This CDR3 contains 15 residues. With 0 bases clipped from V and 6 bases from J, the junction kept 6 bases outside the gene matches. Germline V gene data show CDR1 as LNHDA and CDR2 as SQIVND (reference sequence). In nucleotides, the CDR3 is TGTGCCAGTAGTATAGACTCGGACAGGGGCCGCGAGCAGTACTTC. It codes for CASSIDSDRGREQYF.

The J gene is TRBJ1-6, the V gene TRBV5-1; TRBD1 aligns across 7 bases. The germline gives CDR1 SGHRS, CDR2 YFSETQ. V gave up 1 base and J gave up 4 bases; unmatched junction bases: 2. The CDR3 extends over 15 amino acids. The CDR3 nucleotides are TGCGCCAGCAGCTTGTCGGGACAGTATAATTCACCCCTCCACTTT. It codes for CASSLSGQYNSPLHF.

The rearrangement links TRBV4-3 to TRBJ1-2; D is uncertain. V lost 1 base to trimming and J lost 3 bases, with 6 bases between them. The length of the CDR3 is 13 residues. CDR1 is LGHNA and CDR2 is YSLEER in the germline V gene. CDR3 sequence (DNA): TGCGCCAGCAGCCAAGGCGGGCACTATGGCTACACCTTC. This translates into CASSQGGHYGYTF.

The chain recombines TRBV4-1 with TRBJ2-2, with 12 positions matching TRBD2. The junction had 17 bases not matched to a gene; V was cut back by 4 bases and J by 5 bases. Germline V gene sequence: CDR1 MGHRA, CDR2 YSYEKL. This CDR3 spans 20 amino acids. The DNA for the CDR3 is TGCGCCAGCAGCCCCAGGGGGCTAGCGGGAGGGAAAGGGGGGACCGGGGAGCTGTTTTTT. Its translation: CASSPRGLAGGKGGTGELFF.

The DNA for the CDR3 is TGTGCCAGCAAGCTTCGATTTCAGGAGACCCAGTACTTC. Translated, it gives CASKLRFQETQYF. The chain links TRBV7-8 to TRBJ2-5; D is ambiguous. The germline CDR1 and CDR2 sequences are SGHVS and FQNEAQ. The CDR3 has 13 amino acids. The V gene lost 7 bases and the J gene lost 5 bases, with 14 bases spanning the gap.

This clone has more than one count but fewer than ten. The J gene is TRBJ2-2, the V gene TRBV27; D remains unclear. V shed 7 bases and J shed 1 base, with 4 bases lying between them. Germline CDR1 reads MNHEY; CDR2 reads SMNVEV (reference sequence). There are 12 residues in the CDR3. CDR3 sequence reads: CASTRNTGELFF. CDR3 nucleotides: TGTGCCAGCACGAGGAACACCGGGGAGCTGTTTTTT.

This chain connects TRBV9 to TRBJ2-7; 10 nucleotides agree with TRBD1. Looked up from germline, CDR1 is SGDLS and CDR2 is YYNGEE. The V and J ends lost 4 bases and 3 bases, in that order; junction bases with no gene match: 7. The CDR3 contains 15 residues. In nucleotides, the CDR3 is TGTGCCAGCAGCCCCGGGACAGGGGTATTCTACGAGCAGTACTTC. This codes for CASSPGTGVFYEQYF.

The chain joins TRBV10-3 to TRBJ2-1, with 12 bases aligning to TRBD2. This CDR3 is built from 17 residues. V dropped 4 bases and J dropped 9; count of bases not matched to a gene: 13. Germline CDR1 ENHRY, CDR2 SYGVKD. CDR3 region: CAISASTGLAGRSEQFF. The CDR3 nucleotides read TGTGCCATCAGTGCCAGTACGGGACTAGCGGGCAGAAGTGAGCAGTTCTTC.

The chain uses TRBV7-8 and TRBJ2-2; 8 positions agree with TRBD1. There are 16 residues in the CDR3. Germline loops: CDR1 SGHVS, CDR2 FQNEAQ. V lost 4 bases, J lost 5 bases, and 9 bases stayed unmatched. The CDR3 is CASSSRDRGGTGELFF. In nucleotides, the CDR3 is TGTGCCAGCAGCTCCAGAGACAGGGGAGGAACCGGGGAGCTGTTTTTT.

This chain joins TRBV25-1 and TRBJ2-1, with 8 positions matching TRBD1. V was clipped by 8 bases and J by 3 bases; unmatched bases: 3. This CDR3 contains 13 residues. Germline CDR1 and CDR2: MGHDK and SYGVNS. In DNA form, the CDR3 reads TGTGCCAGCGGAGGACAGGGCTACAATGAGCAGTTCTTC. Protein product: CASGGQGYNEQFF.

The chain has TRBV9 and TRBJ2-1; TRBD2 matches 8 bases. With 0 bases clipped from V and 7 bases from J, the junction kept 15 bases outside the gene matches. The CDR3 extends over 18 amino acids. The V gene's germline CDR1 is SGDLS and CDR2 YYNGEE. Here the CDR3 DNA reads TGTGCCAGCAGCGTAGAGGAGGGTAGCGGGGCCTGGGGAAATGAGCAGTTCTTC. Protein: CASSVEEGSGAWGNEQFF.